The 17 T cell receptor beta chains given below trace back to one sample, sequenced in a study of T cell repertoires in cytomegalovirus infection. TCRdb processed the reads anew with MiXCR; each CDR3 protein has one entry. Altogether some 300,000 distinct CDR3 sequences are present, roughly a sixth being singletons, with the ten largest covering around 12%. Sequencing was carried out using PBMCs. Source of these receptors: a human donor in good health (CMV status not recorded). Some clones in this sample may be carry-over from other donors' samples.

Remarks on this clonotype: A much larger clone is a single base away; this may be a read error. This CDR3 is CPSSDGQGPYEQYF. CDR3 nucleotide sequence: TGTCCCAGCAGTGATGGACAGGGACCCTACGAGCAGTACTTC. The J gene is TRBJ2-7, the V gene TRBV6-5; 8 bases fit TRBD1. Germline-derived CDR1 and CDR2 are MNHEY and SVGAGI. This CDR3 has 14 residues.

This clonotype was counted at least ten times. The gene calls are TRBV7-9 and TRBJ1-3; no definite D call. In germline, CDR1 is SEHNR, CDR2 FQNEAQ (reference sequence). The CDR3 length is 13 residues. The V gene lost 3 bases and the J gene lost 0 bases, with 3 bases spanning the gap. CDR3 amino acids: CASSFTSGNTIYF. The CDR3 nucleotides read TGTGCCAGCAGCTTCACCTCTGGAAACACCATATATTTT.

In its sample, this clonotype was seen once. V usage is TRBV28 and J usage is TRBJ2-7; a weak D match, TRBD2 (6 bases). Trimming pared 2 bases from V and 3 bases from J, leaving 11 bases between. The germline CDR1 and CDR2 sequences are MDHEN and SYDVKM. This CDR3 spans 14 amino acids. CDR3: CASSLPGGDYEQYF. The DNA of the CDR3 is TGTGCCAGCAGTTTACCCGGGGGAGACTACGAGCAGTACTTC.

This chain connects TRBV13 to TRBJ1-5, with D perhaps TRBD1 (5 bases). The CDR3 is made up of 14 amino acids. V was trimmed by 6 bases and J by 2 bases, leaving 11 bases between them. CDR1 PRHDT and CDR2 FYEKMQ come from the germline V gene (reference sequence). For the CDR3, the DNA is TGTGCCAGCAGTGCGGGACGAGGCAATCAGCCCCAGCATTTT. Encoded protein: CASSAGRGNQPQHF.

Comments on this clonotype: In this CDR3 the conserved last residue, phenylalanine or tryptophan, is missing, so a read error is likely. The genes are TRBV6-1 and TRBJ2-1; D gene uncertain. Between the trimmed V and J ends, which lost 2 bases and 8 bases, there was a span of 4 bases. Germline V gives CDR1 MNHNS, CDR2 SASEGT. The CDR3 covers 11 residues. The CDR3 region is CASSEQDEQFS. The CDR3 nucleotides read TGTGCCAGCAGTGAACAGGATGAGCAGTTCTCC.

This chain connects TRBV25-1 to TRBJ2-7; 7 bases match TRBD1. With V trimmed by 4 bases and J by 3 bases, 9 bases remained unmatched. This CDR3 is built from 15 residues. Germline CDR1 MGHDK, CDR2 SYGVNS. The CDR3 DNA reads TGTGCCAGCAGTGGAATGGGGACAGCAAGCTACGAGCAGTACTTC. Its protein is CASSGMGTASYEQYF.

The chain uses TRBV27 and TRBJ2-1, with 7 nucleotides matching TRBD2. V gave up 10 bases and J gave up 1 base; unmatched junction bases: 7. Germline loops: CDR1 MNHEY, CDR2 SMNVEV (reference sequence). The CDR3 covers 14 residues. CDR3 in DNA: TGTGCCACCTGGGGGGAGGGGTCCTACAATGAGCAGTTCTTC. Encoded protein: CATWGEGSYNEQFF.

This clonotype has a handful of counts. The CDR3 loop is CASSGTGIAYEQYF. The DNA for the CDR3 is TGTGCCAGCAGCGGGACGGGGATTGCGTACGAGCAGTACTTC. The chain combines TRBV7-2 with TRBJ2-7; perhaps D is TRBD1 or TRBD2 (5 bases each). This CDR3 has 14 residues. Trimming shortened V by 5 bases and J by 4 bases, and 15 bases separated the two germline ends. CDR1 and CDR2 from the germline V gene are SGHTA and FQGNSA.

The chain recombines TRBV7-9 with TRBJ2-7; D not resolved. Germline lookup yields CDR1 SEHNR and CDR2 FQNEAQ (reference sequence). The CDR3 sequence is 13 residues long. V was shortened by 7 bases and J by 3 bases, with 13 bases between the two germline ends. CDR3 loop: CASTPPGSYEQYF. The CDR3 coding sequence is TGTGCCAGCACCCCCCCTGGCAGCTACGAGCAGTACTTC.

The chain joins TRBV4-3 to TRBJ1-6, with a weak D call TRBD1 (5 bases). Trimming pared 1 base from V and 7 bases from J, leaving 11 bases between. Germline loops: CDR1 LGHNA, CDR2 YSLEER. The CDR3 contains 15 residues. CDR3 protein: CASSQGARANSPLHF. The CDR3 bases are TGCGCCAGCAGCCAAGGTGCCAGGGCGAATTCACCCCTCCACTTT.

The chain uses TRBV2 and TRBJ2-1; 9 bases match TRBD1. The CDR3 totals 12 residues. Germline V gene data show CDR1 as SNHLY and CDR2 as FYNNEI. V trimming: 6 bases; J trimming: 8 bases; junction bases outside the gene matches: 2. The DNA for the CDR3 is TGTGCCAGCAGCCGGGACAGGGATGAGCAGTTCTTC. Translated, it gives CASSRDRDEQFF.

The chain has TRBV9 and TRBJ1-4; D is possibly TRBD1 (6 bases). The CDR3 has 17 amino acids. CDR1 is SGDLS, CDR2 YYNGEE, per germline. V shed 4 bases and J shed 0 bases, with 16 bases lying between them. The CDR3 DNA follows: TGTGCCAGCAGCCCCACCGGGACACCAGCAACTAATGAAAAACTGTTTTTT. Protein: CASSPTGTPATNEKLFF. Full variable domain (rest looked up from reference TRBV9 and TRBJ1-4): DSGVTQTPKHLITATGQRVTLRCSPRSGDLSVYWYQQSLDQGLQFLIQYYNGEERAKGNILERFSAQQFPDLHSELNLSSLELGDSALYFCASSPTGTPATNEKLFFGSGTQLSVL.

V gene TRBV28 combines with J gene TRBJ1-6, with D perhaps matching TRBD1 (5 bases). Germline V gene data show CDR1 as MDHEN and CDR2 as SYDVKM. V dropped 5 bases and J dropped 7 bases, with 12 bases sitting between them. The CDR3 covers 14 residues. This CDR3 is CASSPVWGNSPLHF. The DNA of the CDR3 is TGTGCCAGCAGTCCGGTATGGGGGAATTCACCCCTCCACTTT.

This clonotype was detected ten times or more. The rearrangement joins TRBV2 to TRBJ1-4; weak D call: TRBD1 (6 bases). The CDR3 sequence is 14 residues long. Germline V gene data show CDR1 as SNHLY and CDR2 as FYNNEI. Trimming cost V 8 bases and J 6 bases, with 16 bases left between them. CDR3 region: CASFFSGHYEKLFF. Here the CDR3 DNA reads TGTGCCAGCTTCTTCTCGGGACATTATGAAAAACTGTTTTTT.

The rearrangement uses TRBV9 and TRBJ2-6; perhaps TRBD1 as D (5 bases). Looked up from germline, CDR1 is SGDLS and CDR2 is YYNGEE. V lost 0 bases and J lost 4, with 17 bases in between. This CDR3 comprises 18 residues. CDR3 residues: CASSVAPQARVGANVLTF. The DNA of the CDR3 is TGTGCCAGCAGCGTAGCCCCTCAGGCCAGGGTGGGGGCCAACGTCCTGACTTTC.

This clonotype has a count of ten or more. The chain recombines TRBV7-2 with TRBJ2-3; 8 nucleotides align to TRBD1. With 1 base clipped from V and 6 bases from J, the junction kept 24 bases outside the gene matches. Germline assignment: CDR1 SGHTA and CDR2 FQGNSA. The CDR3 is 21 residues long. CDR3 bases: TGTGCCAGCAGCTTAGTCCGACAGGGGATTACGGTGGATCGAACGACGGATACGCAGTATTTT. Translated: CASSLVRQGITVDRTTDTQYF.

This clonotype was picked up a small number of times. The chain couples TRBV6-6 to TRBJ1-5, with D hard to call. The CDR3 sequence is 16 residues long. Germline V gene data show CDR1 as MNHNY and CDR2 as SVGAGI (reference sequence). The ends were cut back, 1 base at V and 0 bases at J, with 10 bases in the middle. CDR3 sequence: CASSYYRGDSNQPQHF. In DNA, the CDR3 is TGTGCCAGCAGTTACTACCGAGGAGATAGCAATCAGCCCCAGCATTTT.